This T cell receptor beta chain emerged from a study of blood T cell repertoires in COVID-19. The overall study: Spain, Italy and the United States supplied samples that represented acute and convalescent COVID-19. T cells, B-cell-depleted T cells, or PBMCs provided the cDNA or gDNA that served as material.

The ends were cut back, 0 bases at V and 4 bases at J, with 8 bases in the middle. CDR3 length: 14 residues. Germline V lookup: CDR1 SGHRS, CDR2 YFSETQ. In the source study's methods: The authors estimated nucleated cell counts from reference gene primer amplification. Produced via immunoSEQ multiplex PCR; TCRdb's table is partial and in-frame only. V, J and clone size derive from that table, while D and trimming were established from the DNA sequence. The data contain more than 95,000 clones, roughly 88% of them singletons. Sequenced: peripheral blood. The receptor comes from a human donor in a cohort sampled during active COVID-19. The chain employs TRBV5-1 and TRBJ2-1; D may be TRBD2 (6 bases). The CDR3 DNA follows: TGCGCCAGCAGCTTGGCTAGCGTATACAATGAGCAGTTCTTC. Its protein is CASSLASVYNEQFF.